The present TCR beta chain was sequenced within a study of OX40 agonist ivuxolimab in advanced cancers. Between the trimmed V and J ends, which lost 1 base and 10 bases, there was a span of 8 bases. Germline V gene sequence: CDR1 LGHNA, CDR2 YNFKEQ. The CDR3 is 12 amino acids. Measured with immunoSEQ multiplex PCR; TCRdb has only the in-frame clones, and not every one. The sample has 70,000 to 85,000 clones, roughly 84% seen once. The sequence came from an adult with an advanced solid tumor such as melanoma, head and neck, liver or kidney cancer. The V gene is TRBV4-2, the J gene TRBJ2-1, with D perhaps assigned TRBD1 or TRBD2 (6 bases each). This sample comprised CD4+ or CD8+ T cells sorted from blood, obtained in a trial of the OX40 agonist ivuxolimab. Written as DNA, the CDR3 is TGTGCCAGCAGCCAAGGGGGGGCCGAGCAGTTCTTC. Its translation is CASSQGGAEQFF.